The source of this T cell receptor beta chain is a study of graft-versus-host responses after intestinal transplantation. Sequenced by immunoSEQ multiplex PCR; TCRdb stores in-frame clones only, minus some. The data show 40,000 or so clones, with roughly 93% seen just once and less than 4.5% held by the top ten. V dropped 4 bases and J dropped 5; count of bases not matched to a gene: 3. Germline loops: CDR1 SEHNR, CDR2 FQNEAQ (reference sequence). The CDR3 covers 13 residues. This TCR was sampled from a human patient who received an intestinal transplant, so some T cells may come from the graft donor. Here the sequenced sample was PBMCs, taken approximately 740 days after intestinal transplantation. J is TRBJ1-2 and V is TRBV7-9; 8 bases fit TRBD1. The CDR3 DNA reads TGTGCCAGCAGCTCGGACAGGGTTTATGGCTACACCTTC. This translates into CASSSDRVYGYTF.